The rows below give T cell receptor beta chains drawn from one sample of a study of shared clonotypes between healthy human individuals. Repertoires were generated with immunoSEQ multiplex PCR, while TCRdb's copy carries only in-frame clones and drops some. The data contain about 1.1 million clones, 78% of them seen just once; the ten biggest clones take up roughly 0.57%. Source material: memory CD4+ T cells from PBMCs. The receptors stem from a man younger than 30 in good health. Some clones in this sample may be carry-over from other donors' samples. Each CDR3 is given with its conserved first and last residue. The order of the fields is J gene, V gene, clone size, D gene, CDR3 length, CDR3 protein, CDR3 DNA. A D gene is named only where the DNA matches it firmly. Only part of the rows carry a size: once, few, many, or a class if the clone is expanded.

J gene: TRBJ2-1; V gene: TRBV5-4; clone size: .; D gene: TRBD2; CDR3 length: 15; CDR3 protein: CASSSGLAGVNEQFF; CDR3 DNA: TGTGCCAGCAGCTCGGGACTAGCGGGAGTTAATGAGCAGTTCTTC
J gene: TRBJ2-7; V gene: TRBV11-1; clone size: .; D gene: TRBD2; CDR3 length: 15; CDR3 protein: CASSQTSGISYEQYF; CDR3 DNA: TGTGCCAGCAGCCAAACTAGCGGGATTTCCTACGAGCAGTACTTC
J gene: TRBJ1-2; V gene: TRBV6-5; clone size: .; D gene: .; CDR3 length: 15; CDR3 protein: CASNTGGASSYGYTF; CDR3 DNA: TGTGCCAGCAACACGGGGGGGGCTAGTAGCTATGGCTACACCTTC
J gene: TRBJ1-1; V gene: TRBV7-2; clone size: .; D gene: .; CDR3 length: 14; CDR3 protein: CASSLAGRVPEAFF; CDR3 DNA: TGTGCCAGCAGCTTAGCCGGCAGAGTGCCTGAAGCTTTCTTT
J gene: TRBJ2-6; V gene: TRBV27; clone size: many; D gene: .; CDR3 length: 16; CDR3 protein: CASSLRMGAGANVLTF; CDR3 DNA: TGTGCCAGCAGTTTAAGGATGGGAGCTGGGGCCAACGTCCTGACTTTC
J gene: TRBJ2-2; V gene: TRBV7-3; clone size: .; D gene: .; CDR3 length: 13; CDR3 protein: CASSGGPTGELFF; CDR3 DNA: TGTGCCAGCAGCGGAGGGCCCACCGGGGAGCTGTTTTTT
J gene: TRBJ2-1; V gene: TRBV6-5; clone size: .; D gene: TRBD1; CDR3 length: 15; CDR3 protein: CASSSRQGARNEQFF; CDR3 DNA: TGTGCCAGCAGTTCTCGACAGGGGGCGAGGAATGAGCAGTTCTTC
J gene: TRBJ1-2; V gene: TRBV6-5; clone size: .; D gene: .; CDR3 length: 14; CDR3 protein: CASAPGRNYGGYTF; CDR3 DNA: TGTGCCAGCGCACCGGGACGGAATTACGGTGGCTACACCTTC
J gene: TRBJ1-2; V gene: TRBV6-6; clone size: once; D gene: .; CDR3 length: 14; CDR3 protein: CASRPPGSLYGYTF; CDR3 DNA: TGTGCCAGCAGACCTCCGGGCTCCCTCTATGGCTACACCTTC
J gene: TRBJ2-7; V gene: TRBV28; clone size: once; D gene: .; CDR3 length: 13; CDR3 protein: CASSLTILYEQYF; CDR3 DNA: TGTGCCAGCAGTTTGACCATATTATACGAGCAGTACTTC
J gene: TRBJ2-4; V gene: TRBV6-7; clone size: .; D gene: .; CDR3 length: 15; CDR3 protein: CASSYVQGEKNIQYF; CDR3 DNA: TGTGCCAGCAGTTACGTACAGGGAGAGAAGAACATTCAGTACTTC
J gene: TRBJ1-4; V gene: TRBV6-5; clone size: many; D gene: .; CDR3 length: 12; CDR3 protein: CASGGTNEKLFF; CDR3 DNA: TGTGCCAGCGGGGGAACTAATGAAAAACTGTTTTTT
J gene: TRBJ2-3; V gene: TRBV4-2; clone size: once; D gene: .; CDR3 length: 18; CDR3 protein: CASSPQALSTRSTDTQYF; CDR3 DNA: TGTGCCAGCAGCCCCCAAGCTTTATCGACTAGGAGCACAGATACGCAGTATTTT
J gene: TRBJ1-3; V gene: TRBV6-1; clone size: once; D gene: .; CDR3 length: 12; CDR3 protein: CASSNPGNTIYF; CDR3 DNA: TGTGCCAGCAGCAACCCTGGAAACACCATATATTTT
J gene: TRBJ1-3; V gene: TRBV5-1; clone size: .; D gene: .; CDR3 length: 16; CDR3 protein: CASSLYPLGSGNTIYF; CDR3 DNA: TGCGCCAGCAGCTTGTATCCGTTGGGCTCTGGAAACACCATATATTTT
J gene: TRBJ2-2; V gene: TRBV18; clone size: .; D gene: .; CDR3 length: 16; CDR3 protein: CASSPGVKIITGELFF; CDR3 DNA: TGTGCCAGCTCACCAGGAGTCAAGATAATCACCGGGGAGCTGTTTTTT
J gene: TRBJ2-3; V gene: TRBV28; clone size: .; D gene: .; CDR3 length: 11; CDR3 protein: CASSFVHTQYF; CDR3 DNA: TGTGCCAGCAGTTTTGTCCATACGCAGTATTTT
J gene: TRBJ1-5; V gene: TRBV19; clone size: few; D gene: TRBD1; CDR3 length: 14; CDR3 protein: CASSLRQGIQPQHF; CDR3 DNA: TGTGCCAGTAGTCTCCGACAGGGGATTCAGCCCCAGCATTTT
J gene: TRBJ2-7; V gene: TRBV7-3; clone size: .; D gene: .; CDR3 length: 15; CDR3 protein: CASSLSGSSSYEQYF; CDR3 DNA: TGTGCCAGCAGCCTCTCCGGTTCCAGCTCCTACGAGCAGTACTTC
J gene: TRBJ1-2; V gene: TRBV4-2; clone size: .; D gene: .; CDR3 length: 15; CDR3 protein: CASSQDLSPLGGYTF; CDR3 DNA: TGTGCCAGCAGCCAAGATCTATCGCCGCTGGGTGGCTACACCTTC
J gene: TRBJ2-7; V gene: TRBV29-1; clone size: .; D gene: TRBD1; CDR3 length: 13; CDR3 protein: CSVEGQGAGEQYF; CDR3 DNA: TGCAGCGTTGAGGGACAGGGGGCGGGGGAGCAGTACTTC
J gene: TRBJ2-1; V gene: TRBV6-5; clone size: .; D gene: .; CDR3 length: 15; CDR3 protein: CASSYGGTTYNEQFF; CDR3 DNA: TGTGCCAGCAGTTACGGGGGCACAACCTACAATGAGCAGTTCTTC
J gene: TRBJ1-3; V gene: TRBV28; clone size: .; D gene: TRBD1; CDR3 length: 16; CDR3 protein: CASSLWGQGNGNTIYF; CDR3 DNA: TGTGCCAGCAGTTTATGGGGACAGGGTAACGGAAACACCATATATTTT
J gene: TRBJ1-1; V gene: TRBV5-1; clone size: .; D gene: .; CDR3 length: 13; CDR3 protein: CASSRGQLDEAFF; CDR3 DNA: TGCGCCAGCAGCAGAGGACAGCTTGACGAAGCTTTCTTT
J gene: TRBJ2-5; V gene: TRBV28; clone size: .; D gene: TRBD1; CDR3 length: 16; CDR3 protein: CASSLFQGAGLETQYF; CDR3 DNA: TGTGCCAGCAGTTTATTTCAGGGGGCAGGGCTGGAGACCCAGTACTTC
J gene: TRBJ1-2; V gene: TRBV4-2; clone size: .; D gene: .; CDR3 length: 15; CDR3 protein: CASSPNTLGAGGYTF; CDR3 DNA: TGTGCCAGCAGCCCGAATACTCTGGGGGCGGGTGGCTACACCTTC
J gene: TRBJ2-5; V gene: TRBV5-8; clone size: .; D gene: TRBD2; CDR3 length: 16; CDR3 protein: CASSLRTSGSAKTQYF; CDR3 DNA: TGTGCCAGCAGCTTGAGGACTAGCGGGAGCGCGAAGACCCAGTACTTC
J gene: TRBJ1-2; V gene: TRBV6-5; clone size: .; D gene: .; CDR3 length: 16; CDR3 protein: CASSYTLTTFSNGYTF; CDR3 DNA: TGTGCCAGCAGTTACACTTTGACCACTTTTTCGAATGGCTACACCTTC
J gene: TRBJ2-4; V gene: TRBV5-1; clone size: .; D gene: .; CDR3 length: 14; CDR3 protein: CASSLGALEDIQYF; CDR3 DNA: TGCGCCAGCAGCTTGGGAGCGTTAGAGGACATTCAGTACTTC
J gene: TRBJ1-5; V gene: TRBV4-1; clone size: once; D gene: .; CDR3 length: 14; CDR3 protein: CASSQQEAHQPQHF; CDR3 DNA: TGCGCCAGCAGCCAGCAGGAGGCCCATCAGCCCCAGCATTTT
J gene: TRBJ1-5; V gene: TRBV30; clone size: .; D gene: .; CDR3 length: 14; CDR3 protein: CAWSPFLGDQPQHF; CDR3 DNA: TGTGCCTGGAGTCCTTTTCTCGGCGACCAGCCCCAGCATTTT
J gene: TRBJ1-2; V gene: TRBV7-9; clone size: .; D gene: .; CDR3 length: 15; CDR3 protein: CASSHMGQKYYGYTF; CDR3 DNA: TGTGCCAGCAGCCATATGGGGCAGAAATACTATGGCTACACCTTC
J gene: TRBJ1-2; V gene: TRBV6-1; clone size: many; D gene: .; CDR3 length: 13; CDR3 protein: CASRYRTDYGYTF; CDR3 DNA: TGTGCCAGCAGATATCGGACAGACTATGGCTACACCTTC
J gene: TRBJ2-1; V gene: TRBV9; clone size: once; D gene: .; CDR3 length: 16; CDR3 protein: CASSVLTSRAYNEQFF; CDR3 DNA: TGTGCCAGCAGCGTCCTGACCTCCCGGGCCTACAATGAGCAGTTCTTC
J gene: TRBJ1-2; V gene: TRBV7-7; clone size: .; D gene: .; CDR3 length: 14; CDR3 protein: CASSLGNGAGGYTF; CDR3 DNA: TGTGCCAGCAGCTTGGGTAATGGGGCGGGAGGCTACACCTTC
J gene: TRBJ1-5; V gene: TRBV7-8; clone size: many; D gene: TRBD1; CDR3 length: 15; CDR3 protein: CASSETGVRNQPQHF; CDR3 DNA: TGTGCCAGCAGCGAAACAGGGGTGCGGAATCAGCCCCAGCATTTT
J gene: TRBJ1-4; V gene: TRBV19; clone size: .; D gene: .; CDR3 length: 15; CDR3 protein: CASSAQGRTNEKLFF; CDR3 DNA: TGTGCCAGTAGTGCCCAGGGGCGGACTAATGAAAAACTGTTTTTT
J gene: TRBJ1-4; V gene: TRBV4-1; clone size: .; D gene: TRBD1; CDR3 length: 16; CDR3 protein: CASSQDRGTGVEKLFF; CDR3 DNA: TGCGCCAGCAGCCAAGATCGAGGGACAGGGGTTGAAAAACTGTTTTTT
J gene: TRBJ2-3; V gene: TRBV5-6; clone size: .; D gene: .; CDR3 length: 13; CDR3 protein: CASSPIGADTQYF; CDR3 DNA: TGTGCCAGCAGCCCGATCGGGGCAGATACGCAGTATTTT
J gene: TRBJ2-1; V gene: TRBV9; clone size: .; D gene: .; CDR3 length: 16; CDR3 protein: CASSASRPGGHNEQFF; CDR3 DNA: TGTGCCAGCAGCGCGAGCAGGCCCGGGGGCCACAATGAGCAGTTCTTC
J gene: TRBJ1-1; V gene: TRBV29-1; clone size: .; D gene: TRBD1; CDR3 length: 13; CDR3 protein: CSVAGQGRTEAFF; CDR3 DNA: TGCAGCGTCGCAGGACAGGGTCGGACTGAAGCTTTCTTT
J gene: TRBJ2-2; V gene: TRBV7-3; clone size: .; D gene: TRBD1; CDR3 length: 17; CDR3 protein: CASSLTRDRVGTGELFF; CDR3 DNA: TGTGCCAGCAGCTTAACCCGGGACAGGGTGGGGACCGGGGAGCTGTTTTTT
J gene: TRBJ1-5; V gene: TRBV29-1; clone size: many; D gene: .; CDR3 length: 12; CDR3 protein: CSVMRDNQPQHF; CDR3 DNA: TGCAGCGTAATGCGAGACAATCAGCCCCAGCATTTT
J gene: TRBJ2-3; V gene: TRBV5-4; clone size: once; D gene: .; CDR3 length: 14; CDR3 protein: CASSLTFRTDTQYF; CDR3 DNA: TGTGCCAGCAGCTTAACCTTTCGCACAGATACGCAGTATTTT
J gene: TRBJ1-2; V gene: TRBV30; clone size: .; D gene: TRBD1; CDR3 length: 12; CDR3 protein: CAWGDRRYGYTF; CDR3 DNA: TGTGCCTGGGGGGACAGGAGATATGGCTACACCTTC
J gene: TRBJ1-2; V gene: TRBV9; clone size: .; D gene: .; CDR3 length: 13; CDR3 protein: CASSAQWRNGYTF; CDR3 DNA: TGTGCCAGCAGCGCACAATGGCGGAATGGCTACACCTTC
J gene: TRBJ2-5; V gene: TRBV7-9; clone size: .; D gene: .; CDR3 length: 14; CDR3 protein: CASSLEGRGGTQYF; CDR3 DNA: TGTGCCAGCAGCTTAGAGGGACGAGGGGGGACCCAGTACTTC
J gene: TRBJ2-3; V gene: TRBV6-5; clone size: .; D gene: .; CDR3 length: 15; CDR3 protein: CASSPGTPQTDTQYF; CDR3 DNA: TGTGCCAGCAGTCCGGGGACACCTCAAACAGATACGCAGTATTTT
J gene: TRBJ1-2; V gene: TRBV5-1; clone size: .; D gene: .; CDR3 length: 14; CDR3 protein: CASSLDPSNYGYTF; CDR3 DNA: TGCGCCAGCAGCTTGGATCCCAGTAACTATGGCTACACCTTC
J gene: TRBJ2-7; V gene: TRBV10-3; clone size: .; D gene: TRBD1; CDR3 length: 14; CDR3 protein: CAISELWTGGEQYF; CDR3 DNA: TGTGCCATCAGTGAGTTGTGGACAGGGGGCGAGCAGTACTTC
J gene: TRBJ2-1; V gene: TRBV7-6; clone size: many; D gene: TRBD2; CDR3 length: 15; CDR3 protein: CASSLTSGLYNEQFF; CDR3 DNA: TGTGCCAGCAGCTTGACTAGCGGGCTGTACAATGAGCAGTTCTTC
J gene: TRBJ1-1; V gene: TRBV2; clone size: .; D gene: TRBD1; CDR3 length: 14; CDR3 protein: CASSLNRGQGEAFF; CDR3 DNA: TGTGCCAGCAGCTTAAACAGGGGGCAGGGGGAAGCTTTCTTT
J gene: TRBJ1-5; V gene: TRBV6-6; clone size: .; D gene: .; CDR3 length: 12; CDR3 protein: CASSYPESPQHF; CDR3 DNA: TGTGCCAGCAGTTACCCGGAATCGCCCCAGCATTTT
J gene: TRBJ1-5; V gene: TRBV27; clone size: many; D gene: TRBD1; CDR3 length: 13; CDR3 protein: CASSWDRGQPQHF; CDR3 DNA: TGTGCCAGCAGTTGGGACAGGGGGCAGCCCCAGCATTTT
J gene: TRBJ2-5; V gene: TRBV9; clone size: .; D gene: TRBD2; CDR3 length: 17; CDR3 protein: CASSVSSGRAGFQTQYF; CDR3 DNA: TGTGCCAGCAGCGTATCTAGCGGGAGGGCCGGGTTCCAGACCCAGTACTTC
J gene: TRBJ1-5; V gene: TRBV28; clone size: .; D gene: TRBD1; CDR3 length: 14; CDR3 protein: CASRPTGGVQPQHF; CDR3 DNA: TGTGCCAGCAGGCCCACAGGGGGCGTTCAGCCCCAGCATTTT
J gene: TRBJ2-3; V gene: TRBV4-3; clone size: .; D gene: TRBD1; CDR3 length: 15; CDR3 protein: CASSRDRAGDVTQYF; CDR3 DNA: TGCGCCAGCAGCAGGGACAGGGCGGGAGATGTTACGCAGTATTTT
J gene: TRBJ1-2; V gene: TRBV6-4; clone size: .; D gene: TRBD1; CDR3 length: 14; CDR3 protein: CASSSGTGGGGYTF; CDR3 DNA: TGTGCCAGCAGTTCCGGGACAGGGGGCGGCGGCTACACCTTC
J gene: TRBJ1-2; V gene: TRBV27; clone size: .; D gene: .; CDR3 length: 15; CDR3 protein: CASSRLQGNRVRYTF; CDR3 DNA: TGTGCCAGCAGTCGCCTTCAGGGAAATCGGGTACGCTACACCTTC
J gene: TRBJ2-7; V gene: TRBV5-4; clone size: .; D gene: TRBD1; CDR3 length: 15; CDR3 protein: CASSLPRQGIYEQYF; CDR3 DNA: TGTGCCAGCAGCTTGCCAAGACAGGGAATCTACGAGCAGTACTTC